The clone carrying this TCR beta chain has only a few counts. The source of the sample is a study of control samples from healthy donors and cancer patients. Profiled with immunoSEQ multiplex PCR; TCRdb holds only in-frame clones, not every one. Here the sample spans 100,000 to 120,000 clones, 85% to 90% being singletons. Trimming removed 5 bases at V and 1 base at J, with 15 bases between. The CDR3 contains 15 residues. Germline V gene data show CDR1 as SGHTA and CDR2 as FQGNSA. Input material: PBMCs. The clonotype originates from a woman aged 55-69 years with lung cancer. The chain employs TRBV7-2 and TRBJ2-7; no clear D gene. Here the CDR3 DNA reads TGTGCCAGCAGCACTTCTCCAAACCCTTCCTACGAGCAGTACTTC. It encodes CASSTSPNPSYEQYF.